One sample yielded the 6 T cell receptor beta chains listed below, sequenced in a study of tissue T cells after allogeneic stem cell transplantation. Repertoires were generated with immunoSEQ multiplex PCR, while TCRdb's copy carries only in-frame clones and drops some. The sample holds 20,000 to 25,000 clones; roughly 72% are singletons and the top ten take over 0.6%. The specimen was spleen. The source of these receptors is a female BALB/c mouse in good health. The strain is characterized by the MHC haplotype H2-d.

This clone is a singleton in its sample. Gene labels here are mouse ones. The read gets to within 1 residue of the CDR3 end, and the germline J gene fills in the rest. The chain employs TRBV15 and TRBJ2-5; 8 bases are a match to TRBD2. The CDR3 runs to 16 residues. V was pared by 0 bases and J by 2 bases, with 4 bases of the junction left unmatched. The V gene's germline CDR1 is SGHND and CDR2 FRSKSL. CDR3 loop: CASSLAPTGGQDTQYF. Incomplete CDR3 DNA: TGTGCCAGCAGTTTAGCGCCAACTGGGGGCCAAGACACCCAGTAC.

There are a few counts of this clone. Gene names follow the mouse nomenclature. The CDR3 is cut off 1 residue early in the read; its end comes from the germline J gene. V gene TRBV1 combines with J gene TRBJ2-7; no firm D call. With 2 bases removed from V and 2 bases from J, the gap between germline ends came to 1 base. Germline values: CDR1 NSQYPW, CDR2 LRSPGD (reference sequence). The CDR3 runs to 11 residues. The CDR3 reads CTCSATYEQYF. The part of the CDR3 DNA that was read is TGCACCTGCAGTGCAACCTATGAACAGTAC.

As concerns this clone: The genes and germline here are from mouse. The read gets to within 1 residue of the CDR3 end, and the germline J gene fills in the rest. The rearrangement joins TRBV13-3 to TRBJ1-1; possibly TRBD1 for D (6 bases). V was trimmed by 2 bases and J by 7 bases, leaving 9 bases between them. CDR1 is NNHDY, CDR2 SYVADS, per germline. This CDR3 is 12 amino acids long. The CDR3 reads CASSEGDKEVFF. The CDR3 bases that were read are TGTGCCAGCAGTGAGGGGGACAAAGAAGTCTTC.

A note on this clone: Mouse germline and gene names are used. The missing CDR3 end, 1 residue past where the read stops, is filled in from the germline J gene. J is TRBJ2-3 and V is TRBV13-2, with 7 bases matching TRBD1. This CDR3 comprises 16 residues. Germline-derived CDR1 and CDR2 are NNHNN and SYGAGS (reference sequence). Trimming cost V 2 bases and J 1 base; bases outside gene matches: 7. The CDR3: CASGDLGQVRAETLYF. CDR3 bases read: TGTGCCAGCGGTGACCTCGGACAGGTCCGTGCAGAAACGCTGTAT.

Points on this clone: Genes and germline are mouse. The read finishes 1 residue shy of the CDR3 end, and the germline J gene is used to complete it. The rearrangement joins TRBV13-2 to TRBJ1-2; 10 nucleotides align to TRBD1. The J segment lost 0 bases and the V segment lost 0 bases, leaving 5 bases of the junction unmatched. CDR1 is NNHNN, CDR2 SYGAGS, per germline (reference sequence). The CDR3 is made up of 17 amino acids. CDR3 amino acids: CASGDAPGQGANSDYTF. CDR3 DNA (partial): TGTGCCAGCGGTGATGCCCCCGGACAGGGGGCAAACTCCGACTACACC.

A note on this clone: Genes here carry mouse names. The CDR3 end lies 1 residue beyond the end of the read and is filled in from the germline J gene. The gene calls are TRBV5 and TRBJ2-1, with D possibly matching TRBD2 (6 bases). The germline V and J ends were trimmed by 0 bases and 6 bases, with 6 bases remaining between them. Germline V CDR1 and CDR2: LGHNA, YNLKQL (reference sequence). The CDR3 extends over 13 amino acids. The sequenced part of the CDR3 DNA is TGTGCCAGCAGCCAAGAGGGGGGTGCTGAGCAGTTC. Encoded protein: CASSQEGGAEQF. The whole CDR3 region reads CASSQEGGAEQFF.